This is a list of T cell receptor beta chains from one sample in a study of radiotherapy plus CTLA-4 blockade in lung cancer. The assay was immunoSEQ multiplex PCR, and TCRdb's table has in-frame clones only and misses some. The table has tens of thousands of clones, around 77% seen once. Here the sequenced sample was peripheral blood, taken from a patient treated with radiotherapy plus ipilimumab. The receptor source for this set is a human donor with non-small cell lung cancer whose response to radiotherapy plus ipilimumab could not be evaluated. The CDR3 runs from the conserved cysteine through the conserved F or W. D genes are given only for firm matches. A clone size is listed for some rows: how often the clone was seen (once, few, many), or a class if it is expanded.

CDR3aa: CAWIGWGSWTEAFF
CDR3nt: TGTGCCTGGATCGGGTGGGGCTCCTGGACTGAAGCTTTCTTT
abundance: -
d_gene: -
len: 14
v_gene: TRBV30
j_gene: TRBJ1-1

CDR3aa: CASKAGTSLDEQYF
CDR3nt: TGTGCCAGCAAGGCCGGGACTTCCCTTGACGAGCAGTACTTC
abundance: -
d_gene: -
len: 14
v_gene: TRBV6-5
j_gene: TRBJ2-7

CDR3aa: CASSEAHGDLTDTQYF
CDR3nt: TGTGCCAGCAGTGAAGCCCATGGGGACTTAACAGATACGCAGTATTTT
abundance: -
d_gene: -
len: 16
v_gene: TRBV6-1
j_gene: TRBJ2-3

CDR3aa: CASSRIGGLQFF
CDR3nt: TGTGCCAGCAGCCGAATTGGGGGCCTGCAGTTCTTC
abundance: -
d_gene: -
len: 12
v_gene: TRBV5-6
j_gene: TRBJ2-1

CDR3aa: CASSRTRVSRETQYF
CDR3nt: TGTGCCAGCAGCCGGACTAGGGTGTCTAGAGAGACCCAGTACTTC
abundance: -
d_gene: TRBD2
len: 15
v_gene: TRBV7-8
j_gene: TRBJ2-5

CDR3aa: CASSLTSGRSDTQYF
CDR3nt: TGTGCCAGCAGCTTAACGAGCGGGAGATCAGATACGCAGTATTTT
abundance: few
d_gene: TRBD2
len: 15
v_gene: TRBV7-3
j_gene: TRBJ2-3

CDR3aa: CATTHGTETYTDTQYF
CDR3nt: TGCGCCACCACCCACGGGACAGAGACATACACAGATACGCAGTATTTT
abundance: -
d_gene: TRBD1
len: 16
v_gene: TRBV5-1
j_gene: TRBJ2-3

CDR3aa: CASSEQLAGGQETQYF
CDR3nt: TGTGCCAGCAGCGAACAACTAGCGGGGGGTCAAGAGACCCAGTACTTC
abundance: -
d_gene: TRBD2
len: 16
v_gene: TRBV9
j_gene: TRBJ2-5

CDR3aa: CASSSIQVRKLFF
CDR3nt: TGTGCCAGCAGTTCTATACAGGTTAGGAAACTGTTTTTT
abundance: -
d_gene: -
len: 13
v_gene: TRBV28
j_gene: TRBJ1-4

CDR3aa: CASSQDTAGQGGETQYF
CDR3nt: TGCGCCAGCAGCCAAGATACAGCGGGACAGGGAGGAGAGACCCAGTACTTC
abundance: few
d_gene: TRBD1
len: 17
v_gene: TRBV4-1
j_gene: TRBJ2-5

CDR3aa: CASSIAGRASYEQYF
CDR3nt: TGTGCCAGTAGTATTGCGGGAAGGGCCTCTTACGAGCAGTACTTC
abundance: -
d_gene: -
len: 15
v_gene: TRBV19
j_gene: TRBJ2-7

CDR3aa: CASSEALGTGGTGELFF
CDR3nt: TGTGCCAGCAGTGAAGCGCTTGGGACAGGGGGCACCGGGGAGCTGTTTTTT
abundance: -
d_gene: TRBD1
len: 17
v_gene: TRBV2
j_gene: TRBJ2-2

CDR3aa: CASSFWTVINEQFF
CDR3nt: TGTGCCAGCAGCTTTTGGACTGTGATCAATGAGCAGTTCTTC
abundance: -
d_gene: -
len: 14
v_gene: TRBV5-4
j_gene: TRBJ2-1

CDR3aa: CASSLGGQGGAWF
CDR3nt: TGTGCCAGCAGCTTAGGAGGACAGGGAGGGGCCTGGTTT
abundance: -
d_gene: TRBD1
len: 13
v_gene: TRBV7-9
j_gene: TRBJ1-4

CDR3aa: CASSSGQGYQPQHF
CDR3nt: TGTGCCAGCAGCTCCGGACAGGGGTATCAGCCCCAGCATTTT
abundance: -
d_gene: TRBD1
len: 14
v_gene: TRBV7-9
j_gene: TRBJ1-5

CDR3aa: CASSYSGQGGQPQHF
CDR3nt: TGTGCCAGCAGTTACTCGGGACAGGGTGGCCAGCCCCAGCATTTT
abundance: few
d_gene: TRBD1
len: 15
v_gene: TRBV6-5
j_gene: TRBJ1-5

CDR3aa: CASHPVAGGYQPQHF
CDR3nt: TGTGCCAGCCATCCTGTCGCAGGGGGATATCAGCCCCAGCATTTT
abundance: -
d_gene: TRBD1
len: 15
v_gene: TRBV27
j_gene: TRBJ1-5

CDR3aa: CATSREVGTDHNEQFF
CDR3nt: TGTGCCACCAGCAGAGAAGTTGGGACAGATCACAATGAGCAGTTCTTC
abundance: once
d_gene: TRBD1
len: 16
v_gene: TRBV15
j_gene: TRBJ2-1

CDR3aa: CASSLRDRDYNEQFF
CDR3nt: TGTGCCAGCTCACTCCGGGACAGGGACTACAATGAGCAGTTCTTC
abundance: few
d_gene: TRBD1
len: 15
v_gene: TRBV18
j_gene: TRBJ2-1

CDR3aa: CASSVGPGVQTEAFF
CDR3nt: TGTGCCAGCAGCGTAGGTCCAGGGGTTCAAACTGAAGCTTTCTTT
abundance: once
d_gene: -
len: 15
v_gene: TRBV9
j_gene: TRBJ1-1

CDR3aa: CASSSATGTETQYF
CDR3nt: TGTGCCAGCAGCTCGGCGACAGGGACAGAGACCCAGTACTTC
abundance: -
d_gene: TRBD1
len: 14
v_gene: TRBV5-5
j_gene: TRBJ2-5

CDR3aa: CASSLASQETQYF
CDR3nt: TGCGCCAGCAGCTTGGCCAGCCAAGAGACCCAGTACTTC
abundance: -
d_gene: -
len: 13
v_gene: TRBV5-1
j_gene: TRBJ2-5

CDR3aa: CASSLGRQGFYGYTF
CDR3nt: TGTGCCAGCAGCTTGGGCCGACAGGGATTCTATGGCTACACCTTC
abundance: -
d_gene: TRBD1
len: 15
v_gene: TRBV5-4
j_gene: TRBJ1-2

CDR3aa: CASSYSSFDTQYF
CDR3nt: TGTGCCAGCAGTTACTCGAGTTTCGATACGCAGTATTTT
abundance: -
d_gene: -
len: 13
v_gene: TRBV6-6
j_gene: TRBJ2-3

CDR3aa: CASSPRGRTKNIQYF
CDR3nt: TGTGCCAGCAGCCCCAGGGGGCGAACCAAAAACATTCAGTACTTC
abundance: -
d_gene: TRBD1
len: 15
v_gene: TRBV5-6
j_gene: TRBJ2-4